One sample yielded the 30 T cell receptor beta chains listed below, sequenced in a study of blood T cell repertoires in COVID-19 (dated by TCRdb to about 2020). The library was built by means of the immunoSEQ multiplex PCR assay. The clones in this table, taken by TCRdb from immuneACCESS, are in-frame only. Not every clone is retained; where verified, under half of the shortfall comes from an unresolved V gene, and the cause of the rest is unknown. The sample table holds about 76,000 clones, of which 80% to 90% were seen once. Of the sample, 15% to 20% is held by the ten largest clones. The sample consisted of peripheral blood. The source of these receptors is a human donor in a cohort sampled during active COVID-19.

J is TRBJ1-5 and V is TRBV18; 10 bases agree with TRBD1. Germline-derived CDR1 and CDR2 are KGHSH and LQKENI. J lost 3 bases, V lost 6 bases, and 5 bases had no gene match. The CDR3 is 15 amino acids. The CDR3 protein is CASSSGTGDNQPQHF. The CDR3 DNA is TGTGCCAGCTCGAGCGGGACAGGGGACAATCAGCCCCAGCATTTT. Full variable domain (outside the CDR3, taken from reference TRBV18 and TRBJ1-5): NAGVMQNPRHLVRRRGQEARLRCSPMKGHSHVYWYRQLPEEGLKFMVYLQKENIIDESGMPKERFSAEFPKEGPSILRIQQVVRGDSAAYFCASSSGTGDNQPQHFGDGTRLSIL.

The chain has TRBV27 and TRBJ2-7; 7 nucleotides align to TRBD1. Germline CDR1 MNHEY, CDR2 SMNVEV (reference sequence). J gave up 2 bases and V 6 bases, and 7 bases lay outside the gene matches. The CDR3 length is 14 residues. The DNA of the CDR3 is TGTGCCAGCAGGGGACAGCAAGAGGCCTACGAGCAGTACTTC. Translating gives CASRGQQEAYEQYF.

About this clone itself: Relative to the germline gene, one junction end is altered; a read error may explain this. J is TRBJ2-2 and V is TRBV7-7, with TRBD1 matching over 8 bases. CDR3 length: 15 amino acids. The germline CDR1 and CDR2 sequences are SSHAT and FNYEAQ (reference sequence). CDR3 in DNA: TGTGCTAGCAGCCCGGACAGGGAGGACACCGGGGAGCTGTTTTTT. This translates into CASSPDREDTGELFF.

The rearrangement links TRBV19 to TRBJ2-1, with 14 bases fitting TRBD2. Trimming removed 9 bases from V and 8 bases from J; junction bases left unmatched: 3. The CDR3 runs to 13 residues. Germline V CDR1 and CDR2: LNHDA, SQIVND (reference sequence). As DNA, the CDR3 is TGTGCCAGCGGGGGACTAGCGGGAGATGAGCAGTTCTTC. The encoded protein is CASGGLAGDEQFF.

This rearrangement joins TRBV30 to TRBJ1-2, with a possible D match to TRBD1 (5 bases). The germline V and J ends were trimmed by 1 base and 4 bases, with 13 bases remaining between them. This CDR3 is built from 14 residues. CDR1 and CDR2 (germline): GTSNPN, SVGIG (reference sequence). The CDR3 DNA sequence: TGTGCCTGGAGTGCAGGACAACGCTCCTATGGCTACACCTTC. Protein: CAWSAGQRSYGYTF.

This clone has more than one count but fewer than ten. The V and J genes are TRBV6-5 and TRBJ2-7, with TRBD2 identical over 7 bases. V dropped 6 bases and J dropped 3; count of bases not matched to a gene: 11. The V gene's germline CDR1 is MNHEY and CDR2 SVGAGI. The CDR3 sequence is 15 residues long. CDR3 protein: CASSPTSAMGYEQYF. The CDR3 DNA sequence: TGTGCCAGCAGCCCAACTAGCGCCATGGGCTACGAGCAGTACTTC.

The V call is TRBV29-1, the J call TRBJ1-2; 7 bases are shared with TRBD1. CDR3 size: 13 residues. V shed 5 bases, J shed 8 bases, and the junction held 11 bases outside the gene matches. The germline CDR1 and CDR2 sequences are SQVTM and ANQGSEA. CDR3 protein: CSVHNPRTGGYTF. The CDR3 DNA sequence: TGCAGCGTTCACAACCCACGGACAGGCGGCTACACCTTC.

The chain is built from TRBV27 and TRBJ2-1; 14 bases fit TRBD2. This CDR3 has 15 residues. Germline-derived CDR1 and CDR2 are MNHEY and SMNVEV (reference sequence). V shed 5 bases and J 9 bases; nucleotides not matched to a gene: 6. CDR3 sequence: CASSPTSGGAGEQFF. In nucleotides, the CDR3 is TGTGCCAGCAGTCCGACTAGCGGGGGGGCAGGTGAGCAGTTCTTC.

The chain has TRBV7-9 and TRBJ1-5, with D possibly being TRBD1 (5 bases). V was clipped by 2 bases and J by 4 bases, with 6 bases between them. This CDR3 is 13 amino acids long. CDR1 is SEHNR, CDR2 FQNEAQ, per germline (reference sequence). CDR3 DNA sequence: TGTGCCAGCAGCTTAAAGGGGAATCAGCCCCAGCATTTT. Translated, it gives CASSLKGNQPQHF.

The chain has TRBV3-1 (or the pseudogene TRBV3-2) and TRBJ1-1; D might be TRBD1 (6 bases). The germline V gene has CDR1 LGHDT and CDR2 YNNKEL (reference sequence). The CDR3 is 14 residues long. The V gene lost 4 bases and the J gene lost 3 bases, with 12 bases spanning the gap. As DNA, the CDR3 is TGTGCCAGCAGCCTAACAGCAGGGGACACTGAAGCTTTCTTT. This sequence encodes CASSLTAGDTEAFF.

This sequence joins TRBV9 and TRBJ2-7; 8 nucleotides line up with TRBD1. CDR1 SGDLS and CDR2 YYNGEE come from the germline V gene. Trimming at V came to 4 bases and at J to 5 bases, leaving 14 bases not matched to a gene. The CDR3 has 16 residues. For the CDR3, the DNA is TGTGCCAGCAGCTCCAAAGCCCGGGACAGGTCACACGAGCAGTACTTC. It codes for CASSSKARDRSHEQYF.

V and J are TRBV6-6 and TRBJ1-5, with a weak D call TRBD1 (5 bases). The germline CDR1 and CDR2 sequences are MNHNY and SVGAGI (reference sequence). This CDR3 is 14 amino acids long. With 6 bases removed from V and 1 base from J, the gap between germline ends came to 10 bases. CDR3 amino acids: CASSPGWSNQPQHF. CDR3 sequence (DNA): TGTGCCAGCAGCCCAGGGTGGAGCAATCAGCCCCAGCATTTT.

The table lists this clone with a count of one. The V call is TRBV6-6, the J call TRBJ1-2; possible D gene TRBD1, 6 bases. Trimming left V 0 bases short and J 7 bases short, with 15 bases between. The CDR3 has 15 residues. Looked up from germline, CDR1 is MNHNY and CDR2 is SVGAGI (reference sequence). The CDR3 spells CASSYSEQGTSGYTF. Written as DNA, the CDR3 is TGTGCCAGCAGTTACTCGGAGCAGGGGACGTCTGGCTACACCTTC.

The chain is built from TRBV5-8 and TRBJ1-6, with D maybe TRBD1 (6 bases). The CDR3 totals 14 residues. Trimming removed 1 base at V and 10 bases at J, with 12 bases between. Germline loops: CDR1 SGHTS, CDR2 YDEGEE. For the CDR3, the DNA is TGTGCCAGCAGCTTGCAAGGGGGTGCGTCACCCCTCCACTTT. This gives the protein CASSLQGGASPLHF.

The chain uses TRBV7-2 and TRBJ1-1, with 8 bases matching TRBD1. Trimming removed 6 bases from V and 5 bases from J; junction bases left unmatched: 8. The CDR3 is made up of 14 amino acids. Germline V gene lookup returns CDR1 SGHTA and CDR2 FQGNSA. This CDR3 reads CASRIGTGGTEAFF. CDR3 DNA sequence: TGTGCCAGCAGGATCGGGACAGGCGGTACTGAAGCTTTCTTT.

The table lists this clone with a count of one. The chain employs TRBV7-2 and TRBJ1-5; D might be TRBD1 (5 bases). The germline V gene encodes CDR1 SGHTA and CDR2 FQGNSA. CDR3 length: 13 residues. V was pared by 2 bases and J by 7 bases, with 9 bases between. CDR3 bases: TGTGCCAGCAGCTTACAGGGCGAACAGCCCCAGCATTTT. Amino acids: CASSLQGEQPQHF.

The J gene is TRBJ2-2, the V gene TRBV28; D not certain. CDR3 length: 12 residues. CDR1 is MDHEN and CDR2 is SYDVKM in the germline V gene. V lost 9 bases and J 2 bases, leaving 7 bases between the germline ends. CDR3 nucleotide sequence: TGTGCCAGTCCATCAAACACCGGGGAGCTGTTTTTT. It encodes CASPSNTGELFF.

J is TRBJ2-1 and V is TRBV11-2, with D tentatively TRBD1 (6 bases). V lost 5 bases to trimming and J lost 0 bases, with 11 bases between them. The CDR3 has 15 residues. Germline CDR1 is SGHAT and CDR2 is FQNNGV. The CDR3 nucleotides are TGTGCCAGCAGCACAGAACAGGGCTCCTACAATGAGCAGTTCTTC. This sequence encodes CASSTEQGSYNEQFF.

The rearrangement joins TRBV27 to TRBJ2-3; 10 bases map to TRBD2. The CDR3 runs 16 residues. The V gene's germline CDR1 is MNHEY and CDR2 SMNVEV (reference sequence). V dropped 10 bases and J dropped 4; count of bases not matched to a gene: 14. The CDR3 here is CATRKQRGLAPDTQYF. The CDR3 DNA reads as TGTGCCACCAGAAAACAAAGGGGACTAGCGCCAGATACGCAGTATTTT.

The chain has TRBV15 and TRBJ2-7; a weak D match, TRBD2 (6 bases). The CDR3 runs 16 residues. Trimming took 1 base from V and 6 from J, leaving 19 bases between them. The germline V gene has CDR1 LNHNV and CDR2 YYDKDF (reference sequence). The CDR3: CATSRGSARPGVEQYF. The CDR3 nucleotides read TGTGCCACCAGCAGAGGATCGGCCCGTCCGGGGGTCGAGCAGTACTTC.

Concerning this clone: At one end the junction does not follow the germline gene, possibly because of a read error. V gene TRBV11-3 combines with J gene TRBJ2-1, with TRBD2 matching 12 bases. This CDR3 spans 14 amino acids. Germline V gene data show CDR1 as SGHNT and CDR2 as YENEEA. In DNA, the CDR3 is TGTGCCAGCAGCCCAGAGGGCACTAGCGGGAGGCTAATCTTC. The encoded protein is CASSPEGTSGRLIF.

The chain's CDR3 is CSAALGPGVNEQFF. The DNA of the CDR3 is TGCAGCGCTGCTTTAGGACCGGGGGTCAATGAGCAGTTCTTC. V usage is TRBV29-1 and J usage is TRBJ2-1; D might be TRBD2 (6 bases). The CDR3 spans 14 residues. Germline lookup yields CDR1 SQVTM and CDR2 ANQGSEA. V lost 7 bases and J lost 6, with 19 bases in between.

The genes are TRBV11-2 and TRBJ2-1; D is perhaps TRBD1 (6 bases). The CDR3 extends over 16 amino acids. In germline, CDR1 is SGHAT, CDR2 FQNNGV. V gave up 5 bases and J gave up 8 bases, with 22 bases separating them. The CDR3 spells CASSTIKQGPPHEQFF. CDR3 DNA sequence: TGTGCCAGCAGCACAATTAAACAGGGTCCGCCCCATGAGCAGTTCTTC.

This clone appeared a single time. The chain recombines TRBV27 with TRBJ1-1; D gene uncertain. Germline assignment: CDR1 MNHEY and CDR2 SMNVEV (reference sequence). The CDR3 extends over 15 amino acids. V gave up 11 bases and J gave up 1 base, with 20 bases separating them. CDR3 loop: CAGSPARGRNTEAFF. DNA for the CDR3: TGTGCCGGATCCCCTGCAAGAGGCAGGAACACTGAAGCTTTCTTT.

This clone appeared a few times. The V gene is TRBV6-5, the J gene TRBJ1-6, with 12 bases aligning to TRBD1. Trimming at V came to 0 bases and at J to 10 bases, leaving 4 bases not matched to a gene. The CDR3 length is 16 residues. Per the germline V gene, CDR1 is MNHEY and CDR2 is SVGAGI. CDR3 protein: CASSYSGQGAKSPLHF. CDR3 in DNA: TGTGCCAGCAGTTACTCGGGACAGGGGGCAAAATCACCCCTCCACTTT.

In DNA, the CDR3 is TGTGCCAGCAGCCCCCGTGGGACTACCCCAGCTGTCGGGGAGCTGTTTTTT. This encodes CASSPRGTTPAVGELFF. V gene TRBV5-4 combines with J gene TRBJ2-2; TRBD2 aligns across 7 bases. CDR3 length: 17 amino acids. V shed 4 bases and J 7 bases; nucleotides not matched to a gene: 16. Per germline, CDR1 SGHNT and CDR2 YYREEE (reference sequence). Full variable domain (remainder filled in from reference TRBV5-4 and TRBJ2-2): ETGVTQSPTHLIKTRGQQVTLRCSSQSGHNTVSWYQQALGQGPQFIFQYYREEENGRGNFPPRFSGLQFPNYSSELNVNALELDDSALYLCASSPRGTTPAVGELFFGEGSRLTVL.

In its sample, this clone was seen once. V usage is TRBV28 and J usage is TRBJ2-5, with 15 bases lining up with TRBD2. J lost 0 bases, V lost 6 bases, and 8 bases had no gene match. This CDR3 has 18 residues. CDR1 is MDHEN and CDR2 is SYDVKM in the germline V gene. The CDR3, as DNA: TGTGCCAGCAGCTTTTCCGGGACTAGCGGGGGGTACCAAGAGACCCAGTACTTC. It codes for CASSFSGTSGGYQETQYF.

The chain has TRBV6-6 and TRBJ1-4, with a tentative D call TRBD1 (5 bases). The CDR3 runs to 15 residues. The germline CDR1 and CDR2 sequences are MNHNY and SVGAGI (reference sequence). V was clipped by 5 bases and J by 5 bases, with 15 bases between them. CDR3 sequence reads: CASSPRQLKNEKLFF. In nucleotides, the CDR3 is TGTGCCAGCAGTCCCCGACAGCTCAAGAATGAAAAACTGTTTTTT.

The chain combines TRBV27 with TRBJ2-7; 8 nucleotides agree with TRBD1. This CDR3 has 13 amino acids. Unmatched junction bases numbered 6, after V lost 8 bases and J lost 3 bases. Per germline, CDR1 MNHEY and CDR2 SMNVEV (reference sequence). The CDR3 nucleotides are TGTGCCAGCGGCCGGGACAGGAGCTACGAGCAGTACTTC. Residues: CASGRDRSYEQYF.

The rearrangement uses TRBV28 and TRBJ2-3, with TRBD1 matching 8 bases. CDR3 length: 18 amino acids. The V gene's germline CDR1 is MDHEN and CDR2 SYDVKM. Trimming took 3 bases from V and 1 from J; bases not matched to a gene: 12. CDR3 DNA: TGTGCCAGCAGTTTTCACAGGGGGTTCTCGTGGGGCACAGATACGCAGTATTTT. Its protein is CASSFHRGFSWGTDTQYF.